Listed below are T cell receptor beta chains from one sample, sequenced in a study of blood T cell repertoires in COVID-19. Method: immunoSEQ multiplex PCR; TCRdb's copy keeps in-frame clones and lacks some. The sample carries about 280,000 clones, approximately 83% recorded once. Sequencing was performed on peripheral blood. These receptors came from a woman younger than 45 who had recovered from COVID-19. Both conserved end residues are part of each CDR3. Each record gives: J gene, D gene, V gene, clone size, CDR3 DNA, CDR3 protein. A D gene is named only where the DNA matches it firmly. Part of the rows lack a size; the others show once, few, many or a class for expanded clones.

j_gene: TRBJ2-1; d_gene: -; v_gene: TRBV30; abundance: once; CDR3nt: TGTGCTGGTAGGGAGGAGACTGAGCAGTTCTTC; CDR3aa: CAGREETEQFF
j_gene: TRBJ2-7; d_gene: -; v_gene: TRBV7-8; abundance: -; CDR3nt: TGTGCCAGCAGCCATAGAATCTACGAGCAGTACTTC; CDR3aa: CASSHRIYEQYF
j_gene: TRBJ1-6; d_gene: -; v_gene: TRBV2; abundance: -; CDR3nt: TGTGCCAGCAGTGAATCCAGTTCACCCCTCCACTTT; CDR3aa: CASSESSSPLHF
j_gene: TRBJ1-1; d_gene: -; v_gene: TRBV7-3; abundance: few; CDR3nt: TGTGCCAGCAGCTTAACGACGAGGACTGAAGCTTTCTTT; CDR3aa: CASSLTTRTEAFF
j_gene: TRBJ2-1; d_gene: -; v_gene: TRBV24-1; abundance: -; CDR3nt: TGTGCCACCAGTGTCGGTGATGAGCAGTTCTTC; CDR3aa: CATSVGDEQFF
j_gene: TRBJ1-4; d_gene: -; v_gene: TRBV28; abundance: -; CDR3nt: TGTGCCAGCATAAGGCAGGGTGAGGAAAAACTGTTTTTT; CDR3aa: CASIRQGEEKLFF
j_gene: TRBJ1-2; d_gene: -; v_gene: TRBV7-2; abundance: -; CDR3nt: TGTGCCAGCAGCGCAATTACCCCCGGTCGGGGTAACTATGGCTACACCTTC; CDR3aa: CASSAITPGRGNYGYTF
j_gene: TRBJ1-1; d_gene: -; v_gene: TRBV6-5; abundance: -; CDR3nt: TGTGCCAGCAGGGCCGGACAGAACACTGAAGCTTTCTTT; CDR3aa: CASRAGQNTEAFF
j_gene: TRBJ1-2; d_gene: TRBD1; v_gene: TRBV5-6; abundance: -; CDR3nt: TGTGCCAGCAGCTTGTCCACAGGGGTCTATGGCTACACCTTC; CDR3aa: CASSLSTGVYGYTF
j_gene: TRBJ2-5; d_gene: -; v_gene: TRBV24-1; abundance: -; CDR3nt: TGTGCCACCAGTGATTTCACAGAAAAAGAGACCCAGTACTTC; CDR3aa: CATSDFTEKETQYF
j_gene: TRBJ2-7; d_gene: TRBD1; v_gene: TRBV7-9; abundance: -; CDR3nt: TGTGCCAGCAGCTTAGCCGGGACAGGAGCCTACGAGCAGTACTTC; CDR3aa: CASSLAGTGAYEQYF
j_gene: TRBJ2-2; d_gene: TRBD2; v_gene: TRBV27; abundance: -; CDR3nt: TGTGCCAGCAGTTTAGGGGCGGGAGTGATTACCGGGGAGCTGTTTTTT; CDR3aa: CASSLGAGVITGELFF
j_gene: TRBJ2-2; d_gene: -; v_gene: TRBV7-9; abundance: few; CDR3nt: TGTGCCAGCAGCTTAGACCCGGGCACCGGGGAGCTGTTTTTT; CDR3aa: CASSLDPGTGELFF
j_gene: TRBJ1-5; d_gene: TRBD1; v_gene: TRBV18; abundance: -; CDR3nt: TGTGCCAGCTCACCAGACAGGGGTGGCAATCAGCCCCAGCATTTT; CDR3aa: CASSPDRGGNQPQHF
j_gene: TRBJ1-5; d_gene: -; v_gene: TRBV7-2; abundance: -; CDR3nt: TGTGCCAGCAGCTTAGTAGGGGGAAATAGCAATCAGCCCCAGCATTTT; CDR3aa: CASSLVGGNSNQPQHF
j_gene: TRBJ1-3; d_gene: TRBD1; v_gene: TRBV9; abundance: -; CDR3nt: TGTGCCAGCAGCTCGGACAGGACCTCTGGAAACACCATATATTTT; CDR3aa: CASSSDRTSGNTIYF
j_gene: TRBJ2-1; d_gene: TRBD2; v_gene: TRBV11-3; abundance: -; CDR3nt: TGTGCCAGCAGCTTAGTGTCCCCTCGCGCGGGAGGCGACAATGAGCAGTTCTTC; CDR3aa: CASSLVSPRAGGDNEQFF
j_gene: TRBJ1-2; d_gene: TRBD1; v_gene: TRBV5-1; abundance: many; CDR3nt: TGCGCCAGCAGCGAAAGACGGACAGGTTTGAACTATGGCTACACCTTC; CDR3aa: CASSERRTGLNYGYTF
j_gene: TRBJ2-1; d_gene: TRBD2; v_gene: TRBV4-2; abundance: -; CDR3nt: TGTGCCAGCAGCCTAACTAGCGGGAGAGGCGATGAGCAGTTCTTC; CDR3aa: CASSLTSGRGDEQFF
j_gene: TRBJ1-2; d_gene: TRBD1; v_gene: TRBV5-1; abundance: once; CDR3nt: TGCGCCAGCAGCCCCAGGGGGTCCCTCAACCTTTTAAACTATGGCTACACCTTC; CDR3aa: CASSPRGSLNLLNYGYTF
j_gene: TRBJ2-7; d_gene: TRBD1; v_gene: TRBV5-1; abundance: -; CDR3nt: TGCGCCAGCAGCTTGAAGTATACCAGGACAGGGGGAGACTACGAGCAGTACTTC; CDR3aa: CASSLKYTRTGGDYEQYF
j_gene: TRBJ1-5; d_gene: -; v_gene: TRBV5-8; abundance: once; CDR3nt: TGTGCCAGCAGTCCTGAGTTCAGCAATCAGCCCCAGCATTTT; CDR3aa: CASSPEFSNQPQHF
j_gene: TRBJ2-7; d_gene: -; v_gene: TRBV5-4; abundance: once; CDR3nt: TGTGCCAGCAGCTCCGGCGGGGAGCAGTACTTC; CDR3aa: CASSSGGEQYF
j_gene: TRBJ2-7; d_gene: -; v_gene: TRBV6-2/TRBV6-3; abundance: -; CDR3nt: TGTGCCAGCAGTTCATATGAAACATCGTACGAGCAGTACTTC; CDR3aa: CASSSYETSYEQYF
j_gene: TRBJ2-3; d_gene: TRBD2; v_gene: TRBV9; abundance: -; CDR3nt: TGTGCCAGCAGCGTAGGAGGCGGGAGATCCGATACGCAGTATTTT; CDR3aa: CASSVGGGRSDTQYF
j_gene: TRBJ1-2; d_gene: -; v_gene: TRBV27; abundance: -; CDR3nt: TGTGCCAGCAGTTCTAGGGTCGGGGGGGCCTTCTATGGCTACACCTTC; CDR3aa: CASSSRVGGAFYGYTF